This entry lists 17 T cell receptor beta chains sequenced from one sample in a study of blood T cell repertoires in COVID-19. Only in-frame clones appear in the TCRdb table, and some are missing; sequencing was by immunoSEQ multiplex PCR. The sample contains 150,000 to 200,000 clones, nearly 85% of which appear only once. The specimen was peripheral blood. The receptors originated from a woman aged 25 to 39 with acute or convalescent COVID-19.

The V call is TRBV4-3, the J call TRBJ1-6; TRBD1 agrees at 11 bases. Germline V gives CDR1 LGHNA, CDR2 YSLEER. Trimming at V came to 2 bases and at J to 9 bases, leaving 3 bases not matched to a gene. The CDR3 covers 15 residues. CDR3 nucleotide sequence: TGCGCCAGCAGCCAACAGGACAGGGGGCCTTCACCCCTCCACTTT. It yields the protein CASSQQDRGPSPLHF.

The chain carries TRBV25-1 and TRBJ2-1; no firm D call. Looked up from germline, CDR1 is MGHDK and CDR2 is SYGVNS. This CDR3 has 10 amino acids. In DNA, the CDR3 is TGTGCTTCAATCGGCAATGAGCAGTTCTTC. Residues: CASIGNEQFF.

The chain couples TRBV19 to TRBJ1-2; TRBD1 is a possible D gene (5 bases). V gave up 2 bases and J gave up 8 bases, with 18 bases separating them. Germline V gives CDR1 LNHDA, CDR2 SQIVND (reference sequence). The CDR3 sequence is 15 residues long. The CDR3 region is CASSISPTEPPGYTF. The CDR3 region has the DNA TGTGCCAGTAGTATATCCCCGACAGAACCACCCGGCTACACCTTC.

DNA of the CDR3: TGTGCCAGCAACAGGGGGCAAGAGACCCAGTACTTC. Translated: CASNRGQETQYF. The rearrangement links TRBV28 to TRBJ2-5; 8 positions agree with TRBD1. CDR3 length: 12 amino acids. From germline, CDR1 is MDHEN and CDR2 SYDVKM. Trimming at V came to 7 bases and at J to 2 bases, leaving 0 bases not matched to a gene.

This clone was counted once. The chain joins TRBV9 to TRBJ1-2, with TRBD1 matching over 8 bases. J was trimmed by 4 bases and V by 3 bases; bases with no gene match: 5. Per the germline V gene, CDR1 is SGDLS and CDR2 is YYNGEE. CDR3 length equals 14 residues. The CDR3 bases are TGTGCCAGCAGCGCCCCGGACAGGGTCTATGGCTACACCTTC. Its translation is CASSAPDRVYGYTF.

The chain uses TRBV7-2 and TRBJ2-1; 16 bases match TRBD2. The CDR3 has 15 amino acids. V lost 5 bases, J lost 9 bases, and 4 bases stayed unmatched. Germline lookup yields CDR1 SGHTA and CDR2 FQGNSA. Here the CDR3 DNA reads TGTGCCAGCAGCCTGGGACTAGCGGGGGGGCTTGAGCAGTTCTTC. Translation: CASSLGLAGGLEQFF.

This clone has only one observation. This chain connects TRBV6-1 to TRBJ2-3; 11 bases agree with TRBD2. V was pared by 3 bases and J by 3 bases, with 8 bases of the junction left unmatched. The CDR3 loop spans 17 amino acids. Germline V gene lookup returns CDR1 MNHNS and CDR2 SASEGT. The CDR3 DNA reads TGTGCCAGCAGTGATGTTAGCGGGGGGGCTGGGACAGATACGCAGTATTTT. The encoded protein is CASSDVSGGAGTDTQYF.

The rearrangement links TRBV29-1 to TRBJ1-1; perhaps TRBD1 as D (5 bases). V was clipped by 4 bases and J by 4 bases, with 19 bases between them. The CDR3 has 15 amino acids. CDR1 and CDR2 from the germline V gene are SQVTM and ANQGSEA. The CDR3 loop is CSVVGWGSDRTEAFF. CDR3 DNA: TGCAGCGTTGTGGGTTGGGGCAGTGATCGCACTGAAGCTTTCTTT.

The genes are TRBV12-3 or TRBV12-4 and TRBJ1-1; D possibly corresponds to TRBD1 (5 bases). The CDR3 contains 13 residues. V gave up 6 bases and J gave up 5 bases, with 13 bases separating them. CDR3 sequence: CASREDQGTEAFF. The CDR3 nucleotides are TGTGCCAGCAGAGAAGATCAGGGAACTGAAGCTTTCTTT.

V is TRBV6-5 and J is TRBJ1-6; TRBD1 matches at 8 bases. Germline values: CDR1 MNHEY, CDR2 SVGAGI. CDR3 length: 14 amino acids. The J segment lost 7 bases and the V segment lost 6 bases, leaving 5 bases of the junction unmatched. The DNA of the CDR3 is TGTGCCAGCAGCCCGACAGGGGAAAATTCACCCCTCCACTTT. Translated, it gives CASSPTGENSPLHF.

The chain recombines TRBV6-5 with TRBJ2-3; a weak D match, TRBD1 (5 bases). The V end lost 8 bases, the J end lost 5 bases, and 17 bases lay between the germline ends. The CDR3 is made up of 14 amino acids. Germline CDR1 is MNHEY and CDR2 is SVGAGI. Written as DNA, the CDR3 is TGTGCCAGCCGCCCTCCAGGGTTTGGAGATACGCAGTATTTT. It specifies CASRPPGFGDTQYF.

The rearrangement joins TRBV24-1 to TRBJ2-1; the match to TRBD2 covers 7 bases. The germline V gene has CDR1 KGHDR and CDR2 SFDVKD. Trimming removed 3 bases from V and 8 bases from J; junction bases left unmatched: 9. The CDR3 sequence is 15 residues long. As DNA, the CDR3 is TGTGCCACCAGTGATCCCCAGACTAGCCGAGATGAGCAGTTCTTC. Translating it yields CATSDPQTSRDEQFF.

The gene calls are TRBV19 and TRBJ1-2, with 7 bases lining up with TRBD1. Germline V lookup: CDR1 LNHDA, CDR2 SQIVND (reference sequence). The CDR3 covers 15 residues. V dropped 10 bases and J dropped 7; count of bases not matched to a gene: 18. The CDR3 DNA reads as TGTGCCACAAGGGACAGAGAGTCTCGGTGGACTGGCTACACCTTC. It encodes CATRDRESRWTGYTF.

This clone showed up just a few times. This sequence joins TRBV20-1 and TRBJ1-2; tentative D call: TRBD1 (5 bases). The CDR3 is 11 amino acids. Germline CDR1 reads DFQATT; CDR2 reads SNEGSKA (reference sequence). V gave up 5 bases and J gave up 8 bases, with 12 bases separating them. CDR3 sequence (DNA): TGCAGTGCTCAAGGGGCTAAGGGCTACACCTTC. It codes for CSAQGAKGYTF.

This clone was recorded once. The CDR3 sequence: CASTATGGTAGGPETQYF. The DNA of the CDR3 is TGTGCCAGCACCGCGACGGGGGGGACGGCGGGAGGGCCGGAGACCCAGTACTTC. This chain joins TRBV28 and TRBJ2-5, with 9 positions matching TRBD2. CDR3 length: 18 amino acids. With V trimmed by 7 bases and J by 5 bases, 20 bases remained unmatched. Germline V gene sequence: CDR1 MDHEN, CDR2 SYDVKM.

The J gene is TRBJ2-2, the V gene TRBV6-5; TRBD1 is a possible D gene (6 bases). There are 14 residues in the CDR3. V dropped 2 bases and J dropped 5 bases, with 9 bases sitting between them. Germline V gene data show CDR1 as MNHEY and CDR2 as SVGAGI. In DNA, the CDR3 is TGTGCCAGCAGTTACCAAAGGGGGACCGGGGAGCTGTTTTTT. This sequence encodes CASSYQRGTGELFF.

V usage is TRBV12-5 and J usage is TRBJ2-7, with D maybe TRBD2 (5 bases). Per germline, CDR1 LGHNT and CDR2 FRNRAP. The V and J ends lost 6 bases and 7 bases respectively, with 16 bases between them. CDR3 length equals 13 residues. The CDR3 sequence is CASGRTDSPEQYF. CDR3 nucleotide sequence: TGTGCTAGTGGACGGACGGACTCTCCGGAGCAGTACTTC.